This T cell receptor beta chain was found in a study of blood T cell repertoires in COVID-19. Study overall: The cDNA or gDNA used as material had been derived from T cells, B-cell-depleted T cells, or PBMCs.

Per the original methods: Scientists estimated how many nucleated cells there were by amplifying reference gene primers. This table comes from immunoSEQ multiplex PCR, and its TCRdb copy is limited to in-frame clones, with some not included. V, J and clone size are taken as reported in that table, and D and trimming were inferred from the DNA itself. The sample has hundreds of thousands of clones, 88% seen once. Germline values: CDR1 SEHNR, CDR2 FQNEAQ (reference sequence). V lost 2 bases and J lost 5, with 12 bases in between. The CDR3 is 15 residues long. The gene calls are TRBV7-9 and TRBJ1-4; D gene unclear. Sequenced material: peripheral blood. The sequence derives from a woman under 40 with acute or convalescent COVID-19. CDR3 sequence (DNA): TGTGCCAGCAGCTTAAGCCAGGCGAAAAATGAAAAACTGTTTTTT. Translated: CASSLSQAKNEKLFF.